This TCR beta chain originates from a study of cytomegalovirus exposure and HLA in healthy donors. Study findings and constraints: Available immune exposure information covered CMV serostatus only.

CDR1 and CDR2 from the germline V gene are SGHNT and YYREEE (reference sequence). This CDR3 has 15 amino acids. J gave up 2 bases and V 4 bases, and 8 bases lay outside the gene matches. The PCR ran on 60 Vbeta and 13 Jbeta primers. Some clones are missing from TCRdb's copy, which holds only in-frame ones; the method was immunoSEQ multiplex PCR. The sample contains approximately 240,000 clones, 77% of which appear only once. In the case of this clone: The antigen is not known.

The sequencing input was PBMCs. This sequence joins TRBV5-4 and TRBJ1-2; 7 bases align to TRBD1. This clonotype was sampled from a woman aged 55-75 years in good health and CMV-seropositive. In DNA, the CDR3 is TGTGCCAGCAGCGCCGGGGACAGCACCAACTATGGCTACACCTTC. Protein product: CASSAGDSTNYGYTF.